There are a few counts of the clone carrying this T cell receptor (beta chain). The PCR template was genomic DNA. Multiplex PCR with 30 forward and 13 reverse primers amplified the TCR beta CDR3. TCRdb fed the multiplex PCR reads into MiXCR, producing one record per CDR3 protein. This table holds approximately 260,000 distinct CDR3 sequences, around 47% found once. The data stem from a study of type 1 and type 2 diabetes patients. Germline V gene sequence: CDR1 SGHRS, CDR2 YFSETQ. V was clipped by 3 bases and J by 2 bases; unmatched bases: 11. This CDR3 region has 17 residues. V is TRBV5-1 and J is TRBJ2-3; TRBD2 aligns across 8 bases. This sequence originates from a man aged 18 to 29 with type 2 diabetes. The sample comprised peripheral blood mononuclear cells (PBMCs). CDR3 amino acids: CASSSMLAGSLTDTQYF. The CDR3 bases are TGCGCCAGCAGCTCGATGTTAGCGGGGAGCCTCACAGATACGCAGTATTTT.